Listed below are T cell receptor beta chains from one sample, sequenced in a study of T cell responses to AZD1222 COVID-19 vaccine. Libraries were prepared by immunoSEQ multiplex PCR; TCRdb keeps only in-frame clonotypes and omits some of them. This sample has over 45,000 clones, with around 89% found just once. The sample consisted of peripheral blood, taken 28 days after the second AZD1222 dose. The receptors stem from an adult who received the AZD1222 COVID-19 vaccine. Each CDR3 is given with its conserved first and last residue. A D gene is named only where the DNA matches it firmly. Rows give clone size only sometimes, using once, few, many, or a class for an expanded clone.

>.|.|TRBJ2-1|15|TRBV19
TGTGCCAGTAGTGGACAGCGGGCGGGACCTAGTGAGCAGTTCTTC
CASSGQRAGPSEQFF
>.|.|TRBJ1-2|13|TRBV29-1
TGCAGCGCCACGGGGGGACGGATCTATGGCTACACCTTC
CSATGGRIYGYTF
>.|.|TRBJ1-3|16|TRBV6-5
TGTGCCAGCAGTTACGGCAGGGCCCTCTCTGGAAACACCATATATTTT
CASSYGRALSGNTIYF
>TRBD1|.|TRBJ1-6|15|TRBV27
TGTGCCAGCAGGGGATGGGACAGGGGGGCTTCACCCCTCCACTTT
CASRGWDRGASPLHF
>.|once|TRBJ2-7|12|TRBV24-1
TGTGCCACCAGTGAAATAGGCCTTGAGCAGTACTTC
CATSEIGLEQYF
>TRBD2|once|TRBJ2-4|18|TRBV4-1
TGCGCCAGCAGCCAAGGACTAGCGGGAGGGGTAGCCAAAAACATTCAGTACTTC
CASSQGLAGGVAKNIQYF
>.|.|TRBJ1-4|13|TRBV7-2
TGTGCCAGCAGCTTATCCAGGGACGAAAAACTGTTTTTT
CASSLSRDEKLFF
>TRBD2|.|TRBJ2-3|17|TRBV14
TGTGCCAGCAGCCCCGGACTAGCGGGGGTAAGCACAGATACGCAGTATTTT
CASSPGLAGVSTDTQYF
>.|.|TRBJ1-5|17|TRBV4-3
TGCGCCAGCAGCCAAGATCTTTTCAGGGGACGCAATCAGCCCCAGCATTTT
CASSQDLFRGRNQPQHF
>.|once|TRBJ2-2|17|TRBV11-3
TGTGCCAGCAGCTTAGGAAGCACAGGAGGGAACACCGGGGAGCTGTTTTTT
CASSLGSTGGNTGELFF
>.|.|TRBJ2-1|13|TRBV3-1/TRBV3-2
TGTGCCAGCAGCCAAGATCTTGACAATGAGCAGTTCTTC
CASSQDLDNEQFF
>TRBD2|few|TRBJ2-2|15|TRBV7-2
TGTGCCAGCAGCTTTCCTAGCGGGGGGCCCGGGGAGCTGTTTTTT
CASSFPSGGPGELFF
>.|.|TRBJ2-7|11|TRBV20-1
TGCAGTGCCCGCATATCCTACGAGCAGTACTTC
CSARISYEQYF
>.|.|TRBJ2-1|13|TRBV7-6
TGTGCCAGCAGCTTACGGCTAGCCGGTGAGCAGTTCTTC
CASSLRLAGEQFF
>.|once|TRBJ1-3|13|TRBV7-6
TGTGCCAGCAGTCAGGAGGCGGAAAACACCATATATTTT
CASSQEAENTIYF
>.|.|TRBJ2-5|15|TRBV18
TGTGCCAGCTCACCGGTTGGGGGCCGCCAAGAGACCCAGTACTTC
CASSPVGGRQETQYF
>.|.|TRBJ1-3|13|TRBV10-3
TGTGCCATCAGCTCAAGGACAGGAAACACCATATATTTT
CAISSRTGNTIYF
>.|.|TRBJ2-2|20|TRBV27
TGTGCCAGCAGTTTCACTCCACGCGGAGTTATAGGTCTGGACACCGGGGAGCTGTTTTTT
CASSFTPRGVIGLDTGELFF
>.|.|TRBJ2-5|12|TRBV30
TGTGCCTGGAGTGTATATAGGGAGACCCAGTACTTC
CAWSVYRETQYF
>TRBD2|.|TRBJ2-7|18|TRBV25-1
TGTGCCAGCAGTGAATATAAAAAGGGGAGCGGGGCTAACTACGAGCAGTACTTC
CASSEYKKGSGANYEQYF
>.|.|TRBJ1-5|23|TRBV14
TGTGCCAGCAGACAAGGGGGGGGACACCGCGAAAGTTTTGTCTATAATAGCAATCAGCCCCAGCATTTT
CASRQGGGHRESFVYNSNQPQHF
>TRBD1|.|TRBJ1-2|12|TRBV12-3/TRBV12-4
TGTGCCAGCACCCGGACAGGGTATGGCTACACCTTC
CASTRTGYGYTF
>.|.|TRBJ2-5|11|TRBV4-1
TGCGCCAGCAGCCTAAGGGAGACCCAGTACTTC
CASSLRETQYF
>TRBD1|.|TRBJ1-1|15|TRBV6-6
TGTGCCAGCAGTAAAACGGGACAGCAGAACACTGAAGCTTTCTTT
CASSKTGQQNTEAFF
>.|.|TRBJ1-2|14|TRBV7-2
TGTGCCAGCAGCTACAGGGCTGAGGGGTATGGCTACACCTTC
CASSYRAEGYGYTF
>.|.|TRBJ2-7|13|TRBV3-1/TRBV3-2
TGTGCCAGCAGCCAGTTACAGGCTAGCGAGCAGTACTTC
CASSQLQASEQYF
>TRBD2|.|TRBJ2-5|15|TRBV19
TGTGCCAGTGCACAGACTAGCGGGAGGAGCAAGACCCAGTACTTC
CASAQTSGRSKTQYF
>TRBD1|.|TRBJ1-4|17|TRBV11-2
TGTGCCAGCAAACCCTGGACAGGTTCAGGGACTAATGAAAAACTGTTTTTT
CASKPWTGSGTNEKLFF
>.|.|TRBJ2-2|15|TRBV7-2
TGTGCCAGCAGCGGCGGCGGGGTGAACACCGGGGAGCTGTTTTTT
CASSGGGVNTGELFF
>.|.|TRBJ2-2|15|TRBV6-1
TGTGCCAGCAGTGAACCGGGCCTAGGTGCCGGGGAGCTGTTTTTT
CASSEPGLGAGELFF
>.|.|TRBJ2-3|13|TRBV6-5
TGTGCCAGCAATCCCCCTGACACAGATACGCAGTATTTT
CASNPPDTDTQYF
>TRBD1|once|TRBJ1-1|15|TRBV6-2/TRBV6-3
TGTGCCAGCAGCAGTCCCGGGACAGGGAACACTGAAGCTTTCTTT
CASSSPGTGNTEAFF
>.|.|TRBJ2-1|12|TRBV29-1
TGCAGCTCAACACCGAGAGACAATGAGCAGTTCTTC
CSSTPRDNEQFF